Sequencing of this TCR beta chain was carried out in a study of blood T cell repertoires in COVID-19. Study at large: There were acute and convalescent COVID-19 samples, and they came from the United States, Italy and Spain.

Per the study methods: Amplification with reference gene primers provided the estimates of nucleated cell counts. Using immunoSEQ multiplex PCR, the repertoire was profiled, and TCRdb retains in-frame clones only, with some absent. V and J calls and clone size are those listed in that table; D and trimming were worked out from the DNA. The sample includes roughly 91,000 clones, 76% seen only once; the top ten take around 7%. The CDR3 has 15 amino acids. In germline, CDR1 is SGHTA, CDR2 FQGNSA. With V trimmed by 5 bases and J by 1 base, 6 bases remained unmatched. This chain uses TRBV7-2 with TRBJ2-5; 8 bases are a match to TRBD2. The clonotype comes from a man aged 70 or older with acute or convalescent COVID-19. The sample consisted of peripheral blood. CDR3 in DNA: TGTGCCAGCAGCCCTGAGAGCGGGAGCCAAGAGACCCAGTACTTC. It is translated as CASSPESGSQETQYF. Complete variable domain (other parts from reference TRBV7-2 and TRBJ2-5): GAGVSQSPSNKVTEKGKDVELRCDPISGHTALYWYRQSLGQGLEFLIYFQGNSAPDKSGLPSDRFSAERTGGSVSTLTIQRTQQEDSAVYLCASSPESGSQETQYFGPGTRLLVL.